A selection of T cell receptor beta chains follows, all from one sample in a study of T-cell reconstitution after alpha-beta-depleted transplantation in children. TCRdb used MiXCR to reprocess the PCR reads, holding one entry per CDR3 protein. The sample has 400,000 to 500,000 distinct CDR3 sequences; 11% are singletons. The sample consisted of PBMCs from the stem cell graft donor, taken from the stem cell graft. The receptors shown here come from a human donor who donated a stem cell graft to a child with acute myeloid leukemia. Both conserved end residues are trimmed from each CDR3. Fields, in order: clone size, D gene, J gene, V gene, CDR3 protein. The D gene is left open where the match is weak. Expanded clones are given a class, and other clones once, few, many or no size at all.

clone_size: many; d_call: .; j_call: TRBJ2-7; v_call: TRBV10-3; cdr3_aa: AIRADGLSYEQY
clone_size: few; d_call: .; j_call: TRBJ2-2; v_call: TRBV20-1; cdr3_aa: SASRGGLRDTGELF
clone_size: few; d_call: .; j_call: TRBJ2-7; v_call: TRBV24-1; cdr3_aa: ATSDSDRPYEQY
clone_size: few; d_call: TRBD2; j_call: TRBJ2-7; v_call: TRBV5-5; cdr3_aa: ASSRGTSGTYEQY
clone_size: few; d_call: TRBD2; j_call: TRBJ2-7; v_call: TRBV7-9; cdr3_aa: ASSARLAPDEQY
clone_size: many; d_call: TRBD2; j_call: TRBJ2-3; v_call: TRBV11-2; cdr3_aa: ASSSKRASGGIRDTQY
clone_size: few; d_call: .; j_call: TRBJ1-5; v_call: TRBV2; cdr3_aa: ASSEATGMNQPQH
clone_size: few; d_call: .; j_call: TRBJ2-1; v_call: TRBV12-3/TRBV12-4; cdr3_aa: ASTVGGAGWNEQF
clone_size: .; d_call: .; j_call: TRBJ2-3; v_call: TRBV6-1; cdr3_aa: ASSDGGYGTDTQY
clone_size: .; d_call: .; j_call: TRBJ2-5; v_call: TRBV18; cdr3_aa: ASSPNREGGETQY
clone_size: .; d_call: .; j_call: TRBJ1-2; v_call: TRBV2; cdr3_aa: ASSVDRSGGYT
clone_size: .; d_call: TRBD1; j_call: TRBJ2-2; v_call: TRBV18; cdr3_aa: ASSPPGTGGTFANTGELF
clone_size: few; d_call: TRBD2; j_call: TRBJ2-7; v_call: TRBV20-1; cdr3_aa: SARDRTSGMREQY
clone_size: few; d_call: .; j_call: TRBJ2-2; v_call: TRBV12-3/TRBV12-4; cdr3_aa: ASSLSPAGELF
clone_size: few; d_call: TRBD1; j_call: TRBJ1-2; v_call: TRBV7-9; cdr3_aa: ASSLGNRGNYGYT
clone_size: few; d_call: .; j_call: TRBJ2-5; v_call: TRBV5-1; cdr3_aa: ASSLATGSRETQY
clone_size: .; d_call: TRBD1; j_call: TRBJ2-7; v_call: TRBV3-1; cdr3_aa: ASSQEDRASEQY
clone_size: few; d_call: .; j_call: TRBJ2-1; v_call: TRBV10-3; cdr3_aa: AIRPAAYNEQF
clone_size: few; d_call: .; j_call: TRBJ2-3; v_call: TRBV7-3; cdr3_aa: ASGWGLEDTQY
clone_size: once; d_call: TRBD1; j_call: TRBJ1-5; v_call: TRBV6-5; cdr3_aa: ASSYGQGRQPQH
clone_size: few; d_call: .; j_call: TRBJ2-5; v_call: TRBV20-1; cdr3_aa: SLKGGKETQY
clone_size: many; d_call: .; j_call: TRBJ2-2; v_call: TRBV5-1; cdr3_aa: ASSLDGELF
clone_size: .; d_call: TRBD1; j_call: TRBJ2-6; v_call: TRBV5-6; cdr3_aa: ASSLGQGRSGANVLT
clone_size: .; d_call: .; j_call: TRBJ2-7; v_call: TRBV15; cdr3_aa: ATSRDVSSYEQY
clone_size: few; d_call: .; j_call: TRBJ2-3; v_call: TRBV11-2; cdr3_aa: ASSPWGAADTQY
clone_size: .; d_call: TRBD2; j_call: TRBJ2-3; v_call: TRBV7-2; cdr3_aa: ASSSIAGGVADTQY
clone_size: few; d_call: TRBD1; j_call: TRBJ2-1; v_call: TRBV20-1; cdr3_aa: SARGDRGINEQF
clone_size: many; d_call: .; j_call: TRBJ1-2; v_call: TRBV10-3; cdr3_aa: AISESEGVDYGYT
clone_size: few; d_call: TRBD2; j_call: TRBJ2-3; v_call: TRBV6-5; cdr3_aa: ASSYGGGQRGDTQY
clone_size: .; d_call: TRBD2; j_call: TRBJ2-1; v_call: TRBV5-6; cdr3_aa: ASSSPGLADRYNEQF
clone_size: few; d_call: TRBD2; j_call: TRBJ2-2; v_call: TRBV6-1; cdr3_aa: ASSEALAGRYGELF
clone_size: many; d_call: .; j_call: TRBJ2-1; v_call: TRBV5-1; cdr3_aa: ASSLGPGNEQF
clone_size: few; d_call: .; j_call: TRBJ1-5; v_call: TRBV10-3; cdr3_aa: AISDGSGSGNQPQH
clone_size: .; d_call: .; j_call: TRBJ2-2; v_call: TRBV6-2/TRBV6-3; cdr3_aa: ASSYDLRDSPIIGELF
clone_size: few; d_call: .; j_call: TRBJ2-3; v_call: TRBV15; cdr3_aa: ATSPTAQWEGTDTQY
clone_size: .; d_call: .; j_call: TRBJ2-4; v_call: TRBV2; cdr3_aa: ASNRGGVRFQY
clone_size: .; d_call: .; j_call: TRBJ2-5; v_call: TRBV20-1; cdr3_aa: SARPLSVGETQY
clone_size: .; d_call: TRBD1; j_call: TRBJ2-2; v_call: TRBV30; cdr3_aa: AGQTGVATGELF
clone_size: few; d_call: TRBD2; j_call: TRBJ2-7; v_call: TRBV7-2; cdr3_aa: ASSFIRLAGEQY